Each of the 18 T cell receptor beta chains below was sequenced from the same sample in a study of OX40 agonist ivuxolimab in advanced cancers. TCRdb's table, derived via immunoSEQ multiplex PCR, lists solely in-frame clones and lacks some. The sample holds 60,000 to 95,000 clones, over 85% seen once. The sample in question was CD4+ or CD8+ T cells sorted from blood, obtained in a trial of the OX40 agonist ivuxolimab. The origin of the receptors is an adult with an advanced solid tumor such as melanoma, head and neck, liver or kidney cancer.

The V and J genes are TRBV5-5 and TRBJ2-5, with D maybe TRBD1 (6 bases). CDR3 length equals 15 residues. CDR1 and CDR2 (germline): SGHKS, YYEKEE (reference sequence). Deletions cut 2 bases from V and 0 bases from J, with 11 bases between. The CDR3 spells CASSFSGTNQETQYF. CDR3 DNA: TGTGCCAGCAGCTTCTCCGGGACAAACCAAGAGACCCAGTACTTC.

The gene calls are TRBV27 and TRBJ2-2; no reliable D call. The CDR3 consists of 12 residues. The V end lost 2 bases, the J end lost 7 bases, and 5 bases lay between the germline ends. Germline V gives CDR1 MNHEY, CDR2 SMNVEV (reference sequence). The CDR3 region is CASSLGVGELFF. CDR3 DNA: TGTGCCAGCAGTTTAGGAGTCGGGGAGCTGTTTTTT.

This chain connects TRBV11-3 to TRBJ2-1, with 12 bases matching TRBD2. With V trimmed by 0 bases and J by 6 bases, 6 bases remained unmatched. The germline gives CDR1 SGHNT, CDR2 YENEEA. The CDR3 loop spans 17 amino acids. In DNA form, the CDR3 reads TGTGCCAGCAGCTTAGATGGGGCTAGCGGGAGGGGCAATGAGCAGTTCTTC. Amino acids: CASSLDGASGRGNEQFF.

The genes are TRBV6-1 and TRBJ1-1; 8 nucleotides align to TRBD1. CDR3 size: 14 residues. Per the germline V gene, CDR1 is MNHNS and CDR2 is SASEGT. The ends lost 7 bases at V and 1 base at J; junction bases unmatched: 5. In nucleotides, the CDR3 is TGTGCCAGCACTGACAGGGGAGGGAACACTGAAGCTTTCTTT. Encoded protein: CASTDRGGNTEAFF.

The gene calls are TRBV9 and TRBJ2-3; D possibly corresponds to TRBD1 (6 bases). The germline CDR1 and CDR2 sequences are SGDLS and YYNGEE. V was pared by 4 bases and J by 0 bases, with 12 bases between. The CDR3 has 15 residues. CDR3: CASSPTGTSTDTQYF. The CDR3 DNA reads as TGTGCCAGCAGCCCAACCGGGACAAGCACAGATACGCAGTATTTT.

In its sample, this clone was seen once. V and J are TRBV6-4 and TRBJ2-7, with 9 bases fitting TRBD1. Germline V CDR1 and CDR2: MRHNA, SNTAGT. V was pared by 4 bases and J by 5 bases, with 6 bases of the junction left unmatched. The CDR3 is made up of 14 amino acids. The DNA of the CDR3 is TGTGCCAGCAGTGCTGGACAGGGGTCTAACGAGCAGTACTTC. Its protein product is CASSAGQGSNEQYF.

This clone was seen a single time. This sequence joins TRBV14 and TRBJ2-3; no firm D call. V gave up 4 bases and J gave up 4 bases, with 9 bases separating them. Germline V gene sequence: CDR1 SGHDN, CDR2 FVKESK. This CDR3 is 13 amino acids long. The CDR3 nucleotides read TGTGCCAGCAGCCGAGCAGCAGCAGATACGCAGTATTTT. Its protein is CASSRAAADTQYF. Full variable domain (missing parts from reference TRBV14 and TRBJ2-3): EAGVTQFPSHSVIEKGQTVTLRCDPISGHDNLYWYRRVMGKEIKFLLHFVKESKQDESGMPNNRFLAERTGGTYSTLKVQPAELEDSGVYFCASSRAAADTQYFGPGTRLTVL.

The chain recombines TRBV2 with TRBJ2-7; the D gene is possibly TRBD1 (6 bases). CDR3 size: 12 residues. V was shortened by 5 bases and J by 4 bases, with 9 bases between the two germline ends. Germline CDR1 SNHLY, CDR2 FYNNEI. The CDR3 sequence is CASSQDRYEQYF. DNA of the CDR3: TGTGCCAGCAGTCAAGACAGGTACGAGCAGTACTTC.

CDR3 nucleotides: TGTGCCAGCAGTATGGGACAAGGAGTCTATGGCTACACCTTC. Its protein product is CASSMGQGVYGYTF. The chain has TRBV6-1 and TRBJ1-2; a possible D gene is TRBD1 (6 bases). V lost 5 bases to trimming and J lost 4 bases, with 14 bases between them. There are 14 residues in the CDR3. The germline V gene has CDR1 MNHNS and CDR2 SASEGT.

CDR3 in amino acids: CASSLLQGTGNSPLHF. The CDR3 bases are TGTGCCAGCAGCTTGCTCCAAGGGACGGGCAATTCACCCCTCCACTTT. The chain combines TRBV7-9 with TRBJ1-6; possibly TRBD1 for D (5 bases). The germline V gene encodes CDR1 SEHNR and CDR2 FQNEAQ (reference sequence). V lost 3 bases and J 7 bases, leaving 16 bases between the germline ends. CDR3 length: 16 residues.

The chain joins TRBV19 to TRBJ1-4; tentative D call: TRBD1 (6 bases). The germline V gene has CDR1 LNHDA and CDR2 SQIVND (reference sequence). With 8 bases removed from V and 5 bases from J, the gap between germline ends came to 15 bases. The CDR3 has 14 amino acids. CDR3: CASRTGIPNEKLFF. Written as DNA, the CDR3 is TGTGCCAGTCGTACAGGGATCCCCAATGAAAAACTGTTTTTT. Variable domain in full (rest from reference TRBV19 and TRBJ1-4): DGGITQSPKYLFRKEGQNVTLSCEQNLNHDAMYWYRQDPGQGLRLIYYSQIVNDFQKGDIAEGYSVSREKKESFPLTVTSAQKNPTAFYLCASRTGIPNEKLFFGSGTQLSVL.

CDR3 in amino acids: CASSSTGGHQYF. The CDR3 DNA reads TGTGCCAGCAGCAGCACAGGGGGCCACCAGTACTTC. The chain is built from TRBV27 and TRBJ2-5, with TRBD1 matching 9 bases. The CDR3 spans 12 residues. CDR1 and CDR2 from the germline V gene are MNHEY and SMNVEV (reference sequence). J lost 10 bases, V lost 6 bases, and 6 bases had no gene match.

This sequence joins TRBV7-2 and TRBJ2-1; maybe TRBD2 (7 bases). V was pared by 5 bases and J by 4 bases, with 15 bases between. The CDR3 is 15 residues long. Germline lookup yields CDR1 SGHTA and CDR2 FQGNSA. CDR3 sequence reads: CASSPGHGGYNEQFF. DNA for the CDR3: TGTGCCAGCAGCCCGGGACACGGGGGGTACAATGAGCAGTTCTTC.

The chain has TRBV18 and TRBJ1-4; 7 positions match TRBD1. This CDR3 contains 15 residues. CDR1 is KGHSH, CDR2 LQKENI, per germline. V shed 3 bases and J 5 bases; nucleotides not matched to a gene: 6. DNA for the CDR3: TGTGCCAGCTCACCGCGGACAGGCCCCAATGAAAAACTGTTTTTT. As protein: CASSPRTGPNEKLFF.

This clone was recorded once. CDR3 DNA: TGTGCCAGCGGGACCTTTGGGACTGGCAAAGAGACCCAGTACTTC. It translates to CASGTFGTGKETQYF. This rearrangement joins TRBV27 to TRBJ2-5; a possible D gene is TRBD2 (6 bases). The V gene's germline CDR1 is MNHEY and CDR2 SMNVEV (reference sequence). CDR3 size: 15 residues. The germline V and J ends were trimmed by 8 bases and 3 bases, with 19 bases remaining between them.

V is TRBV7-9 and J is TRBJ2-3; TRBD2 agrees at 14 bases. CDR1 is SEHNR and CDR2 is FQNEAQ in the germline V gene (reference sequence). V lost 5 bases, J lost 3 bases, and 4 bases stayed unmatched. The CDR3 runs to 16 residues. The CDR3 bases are TGTGCCAGCAGCACAGGACTAGCGGGAGGTACAGATACGCAGTATTTT. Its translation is CASSTGLAGGTDTQYF.

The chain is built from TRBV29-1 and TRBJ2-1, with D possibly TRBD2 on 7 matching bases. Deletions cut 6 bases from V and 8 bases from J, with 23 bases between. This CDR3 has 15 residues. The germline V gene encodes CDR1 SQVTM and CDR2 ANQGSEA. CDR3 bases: TGCAGCGTGGGGGGGCCTGGTACAGGAGTGGATGAGCAGTTCTTC. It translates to CSVGGPGTGVDEQFF.

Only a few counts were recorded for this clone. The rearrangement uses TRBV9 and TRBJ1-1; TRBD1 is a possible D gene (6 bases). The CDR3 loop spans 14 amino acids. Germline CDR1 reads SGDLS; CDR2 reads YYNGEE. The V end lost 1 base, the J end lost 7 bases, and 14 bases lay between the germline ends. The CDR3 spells CASSVRGNTDEAFF. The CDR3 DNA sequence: TGTGCCAGCAGCGTAAGGGGGAACACCGATGAAGCTTTCTTT.